Sequencing of this TCR beta chain was carried out in a study of T cells in narcolepsy (dated by TCRdb to 2017 to 2018). Turning to the overall study: Patients with narcolepsy type 1 or type 2 (NT1, NT2) and healthy control donors were enrolled in the study. The study sought autoreactive T cells targeting hypocretin neuron self-antigens (hypocretin, TRIB2) in narcolepsy patients, using TCR Vbeta sequencing to track clonotypes in blood and CSF. What the authors observed across the whole study: Autoreactive clonotypes were reported to be detected serially in the blood of the same patients and of different patients, but not in the blood of healthy controls. Plots that compared CSF and blood CD4+ T cell clonotypes from the same patient highlighted HCRT-specific and TRIB2-specific autoreactive clonotypes. Certain blood memory CD4+ repertoires from patients and controls had no sequences that matched autoreactive T cell clones. Patients and controls had similar numbers of sequenced blood memory CD4+ clonotypes, with averages of roughly 39,000 in patients and 33,354 in controls.

Memory CD4+ T cells were sorted ex vivo from peripheral blood of narcolepsy patients and healthy controls for TCR Vbeta sequencing. The library was generated by the immunoSEQ multiplex PCR assay. TCRdb took over this immuneACCESS table, retaining in-frame rearrangements with V and J assigned. Such tables are incomplete; in checked studies, under half of the missing clones stem from an unresolved V gene, and the remainder is unexplained. The sample profile shows 20,000 to 30,000 clones; 55% to 80% of them were found once. Less than 15% of the sample is in the top ten clones. About this clone itself: The specificity of this receptor is unknown. No base quality information exists; no much larger clone differs at one position.

The sample taken for sequencing was memory (CD45RA-) CD4+ T cells from blood. The sample's cell subset or site label, decoded: memory T cells sorted ex vivo from peripheral blood. This TCR was recovered from a human donor in good health.

The CDR3: CASSEGTGRISAGANVLTF. The base sequence is TGTGCCAGCAGTGAAGGCACGGGACGGATAAGCGCTGGGGCCAACGTCCTGACTTTC. The chain couples TRBV6-1 to TRBJ2-6, with the D gene tentatively TRBD1 or TRBD2, based on 5 matching bases in each. The germline V gene encodes CDR1 MNHNS and CDR2 SASEGT. The CDR3, from cysteine to phenylalanine, totals 19 residues. The retained sequence is limited to the CDR3, 57 bases, with the frame set at the first base. At the junction V is shortened by 1 base and J by 2 bases, with 18 bases in between.